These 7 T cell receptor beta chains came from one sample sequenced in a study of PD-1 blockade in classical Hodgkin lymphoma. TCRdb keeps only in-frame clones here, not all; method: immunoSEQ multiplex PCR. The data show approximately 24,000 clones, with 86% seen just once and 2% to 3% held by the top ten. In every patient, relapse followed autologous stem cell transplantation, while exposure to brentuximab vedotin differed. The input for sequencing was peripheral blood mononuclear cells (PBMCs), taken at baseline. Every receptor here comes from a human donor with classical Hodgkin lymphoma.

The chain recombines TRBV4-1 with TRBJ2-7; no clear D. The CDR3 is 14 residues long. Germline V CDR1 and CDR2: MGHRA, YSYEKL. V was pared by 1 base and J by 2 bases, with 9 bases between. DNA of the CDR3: TGCGCCAGCAGCCAAGTTCAAGGTCCCTACGAGCAGTACTTC. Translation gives CASSQVQGPYEQYF.

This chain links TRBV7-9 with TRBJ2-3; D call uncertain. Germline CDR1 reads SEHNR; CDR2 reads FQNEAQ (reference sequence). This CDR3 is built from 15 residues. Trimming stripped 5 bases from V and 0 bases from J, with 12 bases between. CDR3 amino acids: CASSLTTGSTDTQYF. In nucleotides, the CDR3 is TGTGCCAGCAGCCTCACGACCGGGAGCACAGATACGCAGTATTTT.

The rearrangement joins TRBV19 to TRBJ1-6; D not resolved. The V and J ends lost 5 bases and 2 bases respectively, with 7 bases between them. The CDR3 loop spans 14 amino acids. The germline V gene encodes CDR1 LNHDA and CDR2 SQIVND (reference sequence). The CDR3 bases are TGTGCCAGTAGTGAGGGAACCTATAATTCACCCCTCCACTTT. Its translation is CASSEGTYNSPLHF. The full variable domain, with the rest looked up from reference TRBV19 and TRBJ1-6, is DGGITQSPKYLFRKEGQNVTLSCEQNLNHDAMYWYRQDPGQGLRLIYYSQIVNDFQKGDIAEGYSVSREKKESFPLTVTSAQKNPTAFYLCASSEGTYNSPLHFGNGTRLTVT.

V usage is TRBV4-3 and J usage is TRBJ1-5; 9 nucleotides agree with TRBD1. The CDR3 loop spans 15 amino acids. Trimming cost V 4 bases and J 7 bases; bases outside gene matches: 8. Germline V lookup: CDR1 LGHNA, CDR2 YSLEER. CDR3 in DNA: TGCGCCAGCAGCCCGCGGACAGGGGCCGGGCAGCCCCAGCATTTT. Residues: CASSPRTGAGQPQHF.

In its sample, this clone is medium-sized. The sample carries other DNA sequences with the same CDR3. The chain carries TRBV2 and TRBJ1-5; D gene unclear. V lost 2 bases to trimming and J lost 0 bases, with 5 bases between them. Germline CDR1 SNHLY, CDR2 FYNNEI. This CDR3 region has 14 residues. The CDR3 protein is CASSESGSNQPQHF. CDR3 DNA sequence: TGTGCCAGCAGTGAATCAGGTAGCAATCAGCCCCAGCATTTT.

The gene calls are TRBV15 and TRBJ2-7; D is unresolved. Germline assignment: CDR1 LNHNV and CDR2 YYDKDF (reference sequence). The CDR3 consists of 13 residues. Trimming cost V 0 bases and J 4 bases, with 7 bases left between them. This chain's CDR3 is CATSRDGGYEQYF. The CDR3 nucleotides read TGTGCCACCAGCAGAGATGGTGGTTACGAGCAGTACTTC.

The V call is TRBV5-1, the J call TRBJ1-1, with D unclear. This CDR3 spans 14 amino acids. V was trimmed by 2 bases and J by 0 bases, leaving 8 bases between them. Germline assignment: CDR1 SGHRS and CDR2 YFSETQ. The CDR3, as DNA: TGCGCCAGCAGCTTAACAGCCCTGAACACTGAAGCTTTCTTT. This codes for CASSLTALNTEAFF.